These T cell receptor beta chains were read from a single sample in a study of regulatory T cells in long-lasting Graves disease. TCRdb used MiXCR to reprocess the multiplex PCR reads, holding one entry per CDR3 protein. Of a few hundred thousand distinct CDR3 sequences listed, around 15% are singletons. These data were also reused for a study on T cells in Graves' hyperthyroidism and ophthalmopathy.

The specimen was peripheral blood mononuclear cells (PBMCs), collected at new diagnosis, from a patient treated with antithyroid drugs. All receptors come from a woman between 50 and 59 years old with Graves disease. CDR3s leave out the opening cysteine and the closing phenylalanine or tryptophan. Fields, in order: clone size, V gene, CDR3 protein. Some rows mark clone size as missing; the rest say once, few, many or name a class of expanded clone.

>many|TRBV7-2
ASSLLRRQGGPSNQPQH
>.|TRBV19
ASSISGSSTDTQY
>many|TRBV18
ASSPRDFGYT
>many|TRBV6-5
ASSYSKLHQETQY
>.|TRBV28
ASSSTRDRGNEQF
>many|TRBV28
ASSLGGRGYEQY
>few|TRBV2
ASGRDLPRDTQY
>many|TRBV29-1
SVELASGRPETQY
>many|TRBV7-9
ASSSPQAGGNEQF
>many|TRBV6-2/TRBV6-3
ASSSLGQGARGYT
>many|TRBV7-3
ASSFWTSGRAGELF
>many|TRBV14
ASSQGASSYEQY
>many|TRBV6-1
ASCRDRGLSPLH
>many|TRBV30
AGTFGPDGTGELF
>.|TRBV19
ASRETGTETYEQY
>.|TRBV5-8
ASRTGTRNYNEQF
>many|TRBV2
ASSEALAPNEQF
>few|TRBV18
ASSRGQPGSPLH
>.|TRBV29-1
SVEGRGGRFTGELF
>many|TRBV2
ASSESLDVIYGYT
>many|TRBV2
ASSRLVGNTDTQY
>few|TRBV20-1
SASTSSRSYEQY
>few|TRBV5-1
ASSWSAGQETQY
>.|TRBV28
ASSSTPGVTEAF
>few|TRBV3-1
ASSQDPRTGGANYGYT
>many|TRBV2
ASRQTRSRETQY
>.|TRBV14
ASSSTAGRNPPLH
>.|TRBV6-1
ASRPWTGPDTQY
>many|TRBV29-1
SVAGLSYEQY
>many|TRBV28
ASSPPPSQPQH
>once|TRBV5-1
AGSPVGGIEQF
>many|TRBV29-1
SGDGGQGTDTQY
>few|TRBV18
ASSHTTSGTNTEAF
>.|TRBV5-6
ASSPGTGERY
>few|TRBV6-1
ASTYRGSPLH
>many|TRBV5-1
ASSLQGFSEAF
>.|TRBV19
ASKRGGGLDSQPQH
>few|TRBV7-9
VSSRLRVGSYNEQF